This T cell receptor (beta chain) appears in the sequencing data of a study of blood T cells in healthy people across ages. General study results and limits: In the absence of known donor CMV status, changes in expanded clonotypes were possibly confounded. Across the age range, TCR beta diversity per million T cells fell in a roughly linear way. Aged donors had fewer naive CD4+ cells and lower diversity than long-lived donors.

Combining a sample-barcoded 5' primer with a J-beta primer mix, a second PCR ran for 7 to 11 cycles. Via MiXCR, TCRdb re-called the 5' RACE reads, giving one row per CDR3 protein. Of hundreds of thousands of distinct CDR3 sequences listed, about 25% are singletons. The CDR3 length is 14 residues. V dropped 4 bases and J dropped 1 base, with 11 bases sitting between them. Per the germline V gene, CDR1 is SGHRS and CDR2 is YFSETQ. Concerning this clonotype: Its antigen is currently unknown.

Sequencing was performed on blood. The chain is built from TRBV5-1 and TRBJ1-1, with D unresolved. The clonotype was recovered from a woman in her seventies in good health. The CDR3 region is CASSPRPGNTEAFF. CDR3 in DNA: TGCGCCAGCAGCCCGAGGCCTGGGAACACTGAAGCTTTCTTT.